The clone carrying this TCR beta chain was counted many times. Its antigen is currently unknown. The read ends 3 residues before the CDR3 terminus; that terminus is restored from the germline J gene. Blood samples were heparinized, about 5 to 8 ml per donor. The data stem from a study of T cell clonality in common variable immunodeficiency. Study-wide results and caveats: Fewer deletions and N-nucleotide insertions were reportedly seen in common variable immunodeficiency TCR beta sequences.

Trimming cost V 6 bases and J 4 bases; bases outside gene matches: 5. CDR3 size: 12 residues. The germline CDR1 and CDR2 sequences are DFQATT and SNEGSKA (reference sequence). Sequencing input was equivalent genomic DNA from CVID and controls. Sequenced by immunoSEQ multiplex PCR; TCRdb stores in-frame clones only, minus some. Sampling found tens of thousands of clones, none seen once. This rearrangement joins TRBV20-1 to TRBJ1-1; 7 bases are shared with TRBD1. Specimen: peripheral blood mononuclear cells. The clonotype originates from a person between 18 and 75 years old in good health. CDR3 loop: CSAVDRATEAFF. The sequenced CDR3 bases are TGCAGTGCCGTTGACAGGGCCACTGAA.